This T cell receptor (beta chain) was sequenced for a study of patients and donors after allogeneic stem cell transplantation. TCRdb passed the RT-PCR reads through MiXCR, listing each CDR3 protein once. This table holds 110,000 or so distinct CDR3 sequences, around 38% found once. The CDR3 is 15 residues long. The V gene end was trimmed by 5 bases and the J gene end by 6 bases; junction bases not matched to a gene: 8. Germline lookup yields CDR1 SGHRS and CDR2 YFSETQ. This chain connects TRBV5-1 to TRBJ1-6; 7 nucleotides line up with TRBD1. The sequenced sample consisted of blood, either unsorted or a sorted T cell fraction (not recorded which). This clonotype was obtained from a human donor who was either an allogeneic HSCT recipient or a stem cell or donor lymphocyte infusion donor (not recorded which). It is not recorded whose cells these are; they may come from a transplant donor. CDR3 nucleotides: TGCGCCAGCAGTTACATCACAGGGGTTAATTCACCCCTCCACTTT. Amino acid sequence: CASSYITGVNSPLHF.